A single sample gave rise to the 28 T cell receptor beta chains below, sequenced in a study of control samples from healthy donors and cancer patients. The method was immunoSEQ multiplex PCR; TCRdb's version includes in-frame clones alone and lacks a portion of them. The repertoire has 85,000 to 95,000 clones, approximately 82% of them found once; the top ten carry 8.5% to 10%. Source material: blood. All receptors derive from a woman in her fifties or sixties in good health.

The chain combines TRBV3-1 (or the pseudogene TRBV3-2) with TRBJ2-3; the D is unclear. V was shortened by 5 bases and J by 0 bases, with 6 bases between the two germline ends. This CDR3 comprises 13 residues. Germline loops: CDR1 LGHDT, CDR2 YNNKEL (reference sequence). The CDR3 DNA follows: TGTGCCAGCAGCTACACTAGCACAGATACGCAGTATTTT. Amino acid sequence: CASSYTSTDTQYF.

With respect to this clone: Other DNA sequences in the same sample also yield this CDR3. This chain joins TRBV12-3 or TRBV12-4 and TRBJ2-5; no clear D. Trimming took off 0 bases at V and 5 bases at J, with 7 bases between the two ends. This CDR3 has 13 amino acids. CDR3 protein: CASSLAGGETQYF. The CDR3, as DNA: TGTGCCAGCAGTTTAGCAGGTGGGGAGACCCAGTACTTC.

The V gene is TRBV2, the J gene TRBJ2-7; 8 bases agree with TRBD2. The CDR3 is made up of 15 amino acids. V gave up 5 bases and J gave up 4 bases; unmatched junction bases: 10. Germline values: CDR1 SNHLY, CDR2 FYNNEI. CDR3 DNA: TGTGCCAGCAGTCTGGGGCAGGGACTAGGGTACGAGCAGTACTTC. Encoded protein: CASSLGQGLGYEQYF.

The chain links TRBV27 to TRBJ1-1; D remains unclear. The germline CDR1 and CDR2 sequences are MNHEY and SMNVEV (reference sequence). There are 13 residues in the CDR3. The V end lost 6 bases, the J end lost 2 bases, and 10 bases lay between the germline ends. The CDR3 is CASRDPGNTEAFF. The CDR3, as DNA: TGTGCCAGCAGGGATCCGGGTAACACTGAAGCTTTCTTT.

The chain recombines TRBV5-1 with TRBJ1-1, with D perhaps TRBD1 (6 bases). The CDR3 runs to 15 residues. Germline CDR1 SGHRS, CDR2 YFSETQ. Trimming removed 0 bases from V and 6 bases from J, with 15 bases in between. As DNA, the CDR3 is TGCGCCAGCAGCTTGGACCCACAGGGTTGGGCTGAAGCTTTCTTT. This encodes CASSLDPQGWAEAFF.

The rearrangement joins TRBV18 to TRBJ1-6; TRBD1 aligns across 7 bases. CDR3 length: 13 residues. Germline V gene sequence: CDR1 KGHSH, CDR2 LQKENI. The ends lost 5 bases at V and 8 bases at J; junction bases unmatched: 3. As DNA, the CDR3 is TGTGCCAGCTCAGGCGACAGGGATTCACCCCTCCACTTT. It yields the protein CASSGDRDSPLHF. Looking up the rest from reference TRBV18 and TRBJ1-6 gives the full variable domain: NAGVMQNPRHLVRRRGQEARLRCSPMKGHSHVYWYRQLPEEGLKFMVYLQKENIIDESGMPKERFSAEFPKEGPSILRIQQVVRGDSAAYFCASSGDRDSPLHFGNGTRLTVT.

This chain joins TRBV10-2 and TRBJ1-2; D unclear. CDR1 is WSHSY, CDR2 SAAADI, per germline. There are 13 residues in the CDR3. The ends were cut back, 2 bases at V and 5 bases at J, with 9 bases in the middle. Written as DNA, the CDR3 is TGCGCCAGCAGTGAGACGGACGTATATGGCTACACCTTC. This sequence encodes CASSETDVYGYTF.

The rearrangement uses TRBV2 and TRBJ1-1; D gene uncertain. Germline V CDR1 and CDR2: SNHLY, FYNNEI. The length of the CDR3 is 14 residues. V dropped 6 bases and J dropped 2 bases, with 13 bases sitting between them. The DNA of the CDR3 is TGTGCCAGCAGCTACCAAGCGGTAAACACTGAAGCTTTCTTT. The encoded protein is CASSYQAVNTEAFF.

The rearrangement joins TRBV7-9 to TRBJ1-1; 10 nucleotides match TRBD1. Germline V gene data show CDR1 as SEHNR and CDR2 as FQNEAQ (reference sequence). The CDR3 runs 14 residues. V lost 4 bases and J lost 8; bases outside the gene matches: 7. CDR3 nucleotides: TGTGCCAGCAGCTGGGAGGGACAGGGGAGGGAAGCTTTCTTT. It codes for CASSWEGQGREAFF.

The V call is TRBV5-5, the J call TRBJ2-5, with D maybe TRBD2 (6 bases). This CDR3 region has 13 residues. The germline V and J ends were trimmed by 3 bases and 4 bases, with 10 bases remaining between them. Germline V lookup: CDR1 SGHKS, CDR2 YYEKEE (reference sequence). CDR3 DNA sequence: TGTGCCAGCAGCTCCACTAGCCCAGAGACCCAGTACTTC. As protein: CASSSTSPETQYF. Supplemented by reference TRBV5-5 and TRBJ2-5, the full variable domain reads DAGVTQSPTHLIKTRGQQVTLRCSPISGHKSVSWYQQVLGQGPQFIFQYYEKEERGRGNFPDRFSARQFPNYSSELNVNALLLGDSALYLCASSSTSPETQYFGPGTRLLVL.

The chain joins TRBV27 to TRBJ2-7; 12 bases agree with TRBD1. This CDR3 is 15 amino acids long. Germline CDR1 MNHEY, CDR2 SMNVEV (reference sequence). Unmatched junction bases numbered 6, after V lost 3 bases and J lost 6 bases. The CDR3 region has the DNA TGTGCCAGCAGTTTTCCGGGACAGGGGGCATCCGAGCAGTACTTC. Translating it yields CASSFPGQGASEQYF.

This chain uses TRBV6-2 or TRBV6-3 with TRBJ1-5; 7 bases match TRBD1. Germline CDR1 and CDR2: MNHEY and SVGEGT. This CDR3 region has 15 residues. The junction had 6 bases not matched to a gene; V was cut back by 0 bases and J by 7 bases. CDR3 coding DNA: TGTGCCAGCAGTTACTCTTTGGCAGGGGGGCAGCCCCAGCATTTT. Its protein product is CASSYSLAGGQPQHF.

The rearrangement links TRBV5-1 to TRBJ2-7, with D perhaps matching TRBD1 or TRBD2 (5 bases each). The CDR3 has 13 residues. The germline gives CDR1 SGHRS, CDR2 YFSETQ. Trimming cost V 5 bases and J 3 bases, with 12 bases left between them. The DNA for the CDR3 is TGCGCCAGCAGGGGGGAGATGGACTACGAGCAGTACTTC. Amino acid sequence: CASRGEMDYEQYF.

The V and J genes are TRBV18 and TRBJ1-2; D is unresolved. Trimming removed 3 bases from V and 2 bases from J, with 7 bases in between. This CDR3 is built from 13 residues. Per the germline V gene, CDR1 is KGHSH and CDR2 is LQKENI. The CDR3 region is CASSPGVNYGYTF. DNA for the CDR3: TGTGCCAGCTCACCGGGCGTAAACTATGGCTACACCTTC.

The genes are TRBV4-3 and TRBJ1-1; weak D call: TRBD1 (6 bases). Trimming removed 0 bases at V and 6 bases at J, with 11 bases between. CDR3 length: 14 amino acids. The germline gives CDR1 LGHNA, CDR2 YSLEER. Here the CDR3 reads CASSQDAGGPEAFF. The CDR3 region has the DNA TGCGCCAGCAGCCAAGATGCGGGGGGGCCTGAAGCTTTCTTT.

V usage is TRBV5-1 and J usage is TRBJ2-2; no reliable D call. Between the trimmed V and J ends, which lost 2 bases and 2 bases, there was a span of 1 base. The germline V gene encodes CDR1 SGHRS and CDR2 YFSETQ. This CDR3 region has 12 residues. This chain's CDR3 is CASSLNTGELFF. For the CDR3, the DNA is TGCGCCAGCAGCTTAAACACCGGGGAGCTGTTTTTT.

The gene calls are TRBV11-2 and TRBJ2-7, with 11 bases lining up with TRBD1. V lost 5 bases to trimming and J lost 6 bases; unmatched junction nucleotides: 3. The CDR3 consists of 13 residues. Germline V lookup: CDR1 SGHAT, CDR2 FQNNGV. CDR3 bases: TGTGCCAGCAGCCCCGGGACAGGGGGCGAGCAGTACTTC. This translates into CASSPGTGGEQYF.

The V and J genes are TRBV5-5 and TRBJ2-7, with D perhaps TRBD1 (6 bases). Between the trimmed V and J ends, which lost 3 bases and 2 bases, there was a span of 9 bases. The CDR3 contains 13 residues. Germline CDR1 SGHKS, CDR2 YYEKEE (reference sequence). The CDR3 region has the DNA TGTGCCAGCAGCTACAGGGTTACCTACGAGCAGTACTTC. Its protein is CASSYRVTYEQYF.

This clone was observed a few times. The chain has TRBV27 and TRBJ1-1; D gene unclear. The CDR3 sequence is 13 residues long. Germline-derived CDR1 and CDR2 are MNHEY and SMNVEV (reference sequence). V dropped 6 bases and J dropped 4 bases, with 12 bases sitting between them. CDR3 nucleotides: TGTGCCAGCAGCGGCAGGCCGCGCACTGAAGCTTTCTTT. This codes for CASSGRPRTEAFF.

This clone was recorded once. The chain couples TRBV11-3 to TRBJ2-5; D remains ambiguous. Germline CDR1 and CDR2: SGHNT and YENEEA. This CDR3 region has 9 residues. V lost 8 bases to trimming and J lost 11 bases, with 9 bases between them. CDR3 amino acids: CASAKVQYF. The CDR3 DNA reads as TGTGCCAGCGCTAAGGTTCAGTACTTC. Full variable domain (rest looked up from reference TRBV11-3 and TRBJ2-5): EAGVVQSPRYKIIEKKQPVAFWCNPISGHNTLYWYLQNLGQGPELLIRYENEEAVDDSQLPKDRFSAERLKGVDSTLKIQPAELGDSAVYLCASAKVQYFGPGTRLLVL.

CDR3 in amino acids: CASSAEDRFQPQHF. CDR3 bases: TGTGCCAGCAGCGCAGAAGACAGGTTCCAGCCCCAGCATTTT. The rearrangement links TRBV7-2 to TRBJ1-5; maybe TRBD1 (6 bases). Germline CDR1 is SGHTA and CDR2 is FQGNSA. The CDR3 contains 14 residues. Trimming left V 5 bases short and J 7 bases short, with 15 bases between. Using reference TRBV7-2 and TRBJ1-5 for the parts outside the CDR3, the full variable domain is GAGVSQSPSNKVTEKGKDVELRCDPISGHTALYWYRQSLGQGLEFLIYFQGNSAPDKSGLPSDRFSAERTGGSVSTLTIQRTQQEDSAVYLCASSAEDRFQPQHFGDGTRLSIL.

The genes are TRBV6-2 or TRBV6-3 and TRBJ2-1, with 14 bases matching TRBD2. The CDR3 has 15 residues. The germline gives CDR1 MNHEY, CDR2 SVGEGT. Trimming cost V 6 bases and J 9 bases; bases outside gene matches: 7. The CDR3 is CASSNGLAGGREQFF. CDR3 coding DNA: TGTGCCAGCAGCAATGGACTAGCGGGAGGTCGTGAGCAGTTCTTC.

This clone was recorded once. J is TRBJ2-7 and V is TRBV7-8; either TRBD1 or TRBD2 may fit D (5 bases each). Trimming left V 5 bases short and J 2 bases short, with 16 bases between. Germline-derived CDR1 and CDR2 are SGHVS and FQNEAQ. CDR3 size: 15 residues. The CDR3 protein is CASSPSTGRAYEQYF. The CDR3 region has the DNA TGTGCCAGCAGCCCCTCTACGGGGCGGGCCTACGAGCAGTACTTC. The entire variable domain, with the rest obtained from reference TRBV7-8 and TRBJ2-7, is as follows: GAGVSQSPRYKVAKRGQDVALRCDPISGHVSLFWYQQALGQGPEFLTYFQNEAQLDKSGLPSDRFFAERPEGSVSTLKIQRTQQEDSAVYLCASSPSTGRAYEQYFGPGTRLTVT.

This clone was recorded a few times. This chain connects TRBV27 to TRBJ2-1; 7 nucleotides align to TRBD1. This CDR3 is built from 14 residues. From germline, CDR1 is MNHEY and CDR2 SMNVEV (reference sequence). With 4 bases clipped from V and 3 bases from J, the junction kept 3 bases outside the gene matches. The CDR3 spells CASSSQGVYNEQFF. Written as DNA, the CDR3 is TGTGCCAGCAGTTCCCAGGGGGTCTACAATGAGCAGTTCTTC.

The V call is TRBV6-1, the J call TRBJ1-5, with 9 bases matching TRBD1. The CDR3 has 16 amino acids. Germline CDR1 MNHNS, CDR2 SASEGT. V trimming: 1 base; J trimming: 4 bases; junction bases outside the gene matches: 5. CDR3 protein: CASSEGTGVFNQPQHF. DNA for the CDR3: TGTGCCAGCAGTGAAGGGACAGGGGTGTTTAATCAGCCCCAGCATTTT.

The chain carries TRBV6-6 and TRBJ2-3; 10 bases agree with TRBD2. The J segment lost 3 bases and the V segment lost 6 bases, leaving 6 bases of the junction unmatched. CDR3 length equals 15 residues. In germline, CDR1 is MNHNY, CDR2 SVGAGI (reference sequence). CDR3: CASSDSGGTTDTQYF. CDR3 nucleotides: TGTGCCAGCAGCGATAGCGGGGGGACTACAGATACGCAGTATTTT.

The chain couples TRBV2 to TRBJ2-1; 10 positions match TRBD2. The CDR3 has 16 amino acids. After removal of 6 bases from V and 4 bases from J, the junction contained 9 bases not matched to a gene. Germline-derived CDR1 and CDR2 are SNHLY and FYNNEI. The CDR3 loop reads CASRAGAGGSYNEQFF. CDR3 coding DNA: TGTGCCAGCAGGGCCGGAGCGGGAGGGAGTTACAATGAGCAGTTCTTC.

The chain carries TRBV9 and TRBJ2-1; 9 positions agree with TRBD2. The V gene end was trimmed by 0 bases and the J gene end by 4 bases; junction bases not matched to a gene: 2. The CDR3 loop spans 15 amino acids. The germline gives CDR1 SGDLS, CDR2 YYNGEE. The CDR3 DNA reads TGTGCCAGCAGCGTAGTGACTAGCGGTTACAATGAGCAGTTCTTC. Translation gives CASSVVTSGYNEQFF.